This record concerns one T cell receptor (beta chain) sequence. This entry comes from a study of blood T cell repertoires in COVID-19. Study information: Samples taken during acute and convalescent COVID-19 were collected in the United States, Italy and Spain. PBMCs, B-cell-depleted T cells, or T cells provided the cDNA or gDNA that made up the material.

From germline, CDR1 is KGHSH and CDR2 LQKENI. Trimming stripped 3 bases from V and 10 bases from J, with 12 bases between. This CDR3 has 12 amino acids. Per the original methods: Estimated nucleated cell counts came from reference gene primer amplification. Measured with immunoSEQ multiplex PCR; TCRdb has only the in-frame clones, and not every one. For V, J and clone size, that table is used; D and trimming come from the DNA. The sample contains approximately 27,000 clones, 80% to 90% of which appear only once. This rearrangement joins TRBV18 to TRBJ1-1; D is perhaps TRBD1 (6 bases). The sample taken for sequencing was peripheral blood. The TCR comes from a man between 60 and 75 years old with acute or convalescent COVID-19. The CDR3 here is CASSPTGGVAFF. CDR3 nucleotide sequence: TGTGCCAGCTCACCGACAGGAGGAGTAGCTTTCTTT.